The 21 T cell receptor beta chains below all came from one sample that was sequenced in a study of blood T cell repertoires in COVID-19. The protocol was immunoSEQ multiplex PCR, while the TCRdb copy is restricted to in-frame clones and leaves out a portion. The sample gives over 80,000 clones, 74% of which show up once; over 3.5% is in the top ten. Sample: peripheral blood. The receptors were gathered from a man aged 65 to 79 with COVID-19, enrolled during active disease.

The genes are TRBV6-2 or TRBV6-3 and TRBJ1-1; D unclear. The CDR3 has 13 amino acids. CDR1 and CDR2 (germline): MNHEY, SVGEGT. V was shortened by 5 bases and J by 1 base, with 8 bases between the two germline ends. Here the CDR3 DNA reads TGTGCCAGCAGTGACCGAGGGAACACTGAAGCTTTCTTT. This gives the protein CASSDRGNTEAFF.

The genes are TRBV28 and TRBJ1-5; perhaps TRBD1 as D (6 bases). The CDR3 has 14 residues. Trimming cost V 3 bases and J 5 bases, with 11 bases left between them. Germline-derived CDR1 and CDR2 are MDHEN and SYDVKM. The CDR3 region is CASSLSGGHQPQHF. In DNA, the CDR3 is TGTGCCAGCAGTTTGAGCGGGGGCCATCAGCCCCAGCATTTT.

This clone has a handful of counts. The CDR3 protein is CASSLSGPYGYTF. CDR3 DNA: TGTGCCAGCAGCTTATCAGGGCCATATGGCTACACCTTC. This chain uses TRBV7-2 with TRBJ1-2, with D possibly TRBD1 on 5 matching bases. CDR3 length equals 13 residues. The ends were cut back, 2 bases at V and 5 bases at J, with 9 bases in the middle. Per the germline V gene, CDR1 is SGHTA and CDR2 is FQGNSA.

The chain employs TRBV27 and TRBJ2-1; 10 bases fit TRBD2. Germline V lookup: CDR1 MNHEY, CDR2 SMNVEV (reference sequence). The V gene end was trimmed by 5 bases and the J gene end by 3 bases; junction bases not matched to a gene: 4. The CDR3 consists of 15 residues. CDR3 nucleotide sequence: TGTGCCAGCAGTATAGGACTAGCGGTCTACAATGAGCAGTTCTTC. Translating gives CASSIGLAVYNEQFF.

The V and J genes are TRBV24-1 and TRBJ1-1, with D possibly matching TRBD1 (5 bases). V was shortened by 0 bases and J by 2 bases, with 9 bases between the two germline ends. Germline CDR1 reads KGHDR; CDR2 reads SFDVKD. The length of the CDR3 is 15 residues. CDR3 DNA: TGTGCCACCAGTGATTTGTGCCAGGGTAACACTGAAGCTTTCTTT. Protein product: CATSDLCQGNTEAFF.

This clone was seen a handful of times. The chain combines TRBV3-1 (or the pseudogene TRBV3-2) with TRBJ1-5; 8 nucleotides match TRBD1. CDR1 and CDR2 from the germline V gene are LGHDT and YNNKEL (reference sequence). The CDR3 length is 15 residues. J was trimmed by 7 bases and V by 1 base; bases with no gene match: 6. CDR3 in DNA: TGTGCCAGCAGCCAAGTTACAGGGGGACGGCAGCCCCAGCATTTT. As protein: CASSQVTGGRQPQHF.

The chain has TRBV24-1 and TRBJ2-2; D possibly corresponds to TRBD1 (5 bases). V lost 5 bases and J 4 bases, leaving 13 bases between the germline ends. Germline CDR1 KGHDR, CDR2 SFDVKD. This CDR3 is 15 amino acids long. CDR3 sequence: CATSASGFGTGELFF. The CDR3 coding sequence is TGTGCCACCAGTGCCTCAGGGTTTGGCACCGGGGAGCTGTTTTTT.

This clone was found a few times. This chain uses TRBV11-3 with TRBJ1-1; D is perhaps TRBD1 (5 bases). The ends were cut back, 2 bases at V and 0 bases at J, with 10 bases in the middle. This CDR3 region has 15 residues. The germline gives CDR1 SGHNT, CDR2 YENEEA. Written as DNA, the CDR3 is TGTGCCAGCAGCTTACAGGGAAAGGTGAACACTGAAGCTTTCTTT. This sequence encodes CASSLQGKVNTEAFF.

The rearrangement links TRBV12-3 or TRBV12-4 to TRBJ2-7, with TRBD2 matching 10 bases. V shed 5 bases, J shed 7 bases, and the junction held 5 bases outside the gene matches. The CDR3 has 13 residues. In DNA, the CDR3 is TGTGCCAGCAGTCCAGCGGGACTAGCGGAGCAGTACTTC. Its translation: CASSPAGLAEQYF.

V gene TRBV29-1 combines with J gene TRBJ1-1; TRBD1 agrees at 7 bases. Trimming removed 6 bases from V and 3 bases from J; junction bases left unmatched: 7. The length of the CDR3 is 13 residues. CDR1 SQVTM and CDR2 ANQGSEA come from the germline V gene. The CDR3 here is CSVPTGVDTEAFF. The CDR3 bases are TGCAGCGTCCCAACAGGGGTTGACACTGAAGCTTTCTTT.

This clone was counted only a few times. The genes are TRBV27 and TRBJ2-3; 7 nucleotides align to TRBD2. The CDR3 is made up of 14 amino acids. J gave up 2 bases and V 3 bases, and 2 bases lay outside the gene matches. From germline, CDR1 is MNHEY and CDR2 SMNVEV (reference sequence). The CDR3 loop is CASSFAGDTDTQYF. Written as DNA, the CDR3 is TGTGCCAGCAGTTTTGCGGGGGACACAGATACGCAGTATTTT.

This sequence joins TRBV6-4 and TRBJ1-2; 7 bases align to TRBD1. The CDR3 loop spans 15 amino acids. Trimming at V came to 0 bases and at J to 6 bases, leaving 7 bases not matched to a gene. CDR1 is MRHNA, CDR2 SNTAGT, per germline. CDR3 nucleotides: TGTGCCAGCAGTGACTCTAGGGGGCGCTTGCATGGCTACACCTTC. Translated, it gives CASSDSRGRLHGYTF.

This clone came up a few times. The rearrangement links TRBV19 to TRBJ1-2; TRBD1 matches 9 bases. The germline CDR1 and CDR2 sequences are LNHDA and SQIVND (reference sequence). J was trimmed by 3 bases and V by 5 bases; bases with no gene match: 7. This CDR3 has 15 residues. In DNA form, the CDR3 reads TGTGCCAGTAGTCCCGGGACAGGGAGTCACTATGGCTACACCTTC. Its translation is CASSPGTGSHYGYTF.

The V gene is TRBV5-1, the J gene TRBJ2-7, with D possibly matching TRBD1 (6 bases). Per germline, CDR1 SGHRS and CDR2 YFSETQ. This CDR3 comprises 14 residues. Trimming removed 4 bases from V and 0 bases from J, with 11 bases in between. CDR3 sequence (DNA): TGCGCCAGCAGCGACAGGAGGAGCTCCTACGAGCAGTACTTC. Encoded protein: CASSDRRSSYEQYF.

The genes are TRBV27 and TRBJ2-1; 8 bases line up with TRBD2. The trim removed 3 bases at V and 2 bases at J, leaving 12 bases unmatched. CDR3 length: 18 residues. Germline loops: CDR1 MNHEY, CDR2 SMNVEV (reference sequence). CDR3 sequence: CASSLSSSAGVPYNEQFF. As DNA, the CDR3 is TGTGCCAGCAGTTTGAGTAGTTCAGCGGGAGTACCCTACAATGAGCAGTTCTTC.

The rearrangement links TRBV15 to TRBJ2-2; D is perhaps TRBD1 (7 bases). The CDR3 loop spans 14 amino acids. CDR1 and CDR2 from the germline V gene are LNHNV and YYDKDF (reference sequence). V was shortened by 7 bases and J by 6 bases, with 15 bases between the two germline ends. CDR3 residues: CATTLDRRAGELFF. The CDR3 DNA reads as TGTGCCACCACACTGGACAGGAGGGCCGGGGAGCTGTTTTTT. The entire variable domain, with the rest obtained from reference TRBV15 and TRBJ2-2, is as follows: DAMVIQNPRYQVTQFGKPVTLSCSQTLNHNVMYWYQQKSSQAPKLLFHYYDKDFNNEADTPDNFQSRRPNTSFCFLDIRSPGLGDTAMYLCATTLDRRAGELFFGEGSRLTVL.

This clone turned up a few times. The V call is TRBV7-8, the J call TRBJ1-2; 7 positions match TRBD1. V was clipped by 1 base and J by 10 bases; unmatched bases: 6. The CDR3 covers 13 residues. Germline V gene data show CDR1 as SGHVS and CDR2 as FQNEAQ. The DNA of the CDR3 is TGTGCCAGCAGCTTAGGGTGGACAGGACTCTACACCTTC. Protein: CASSLGWTGLYTF.

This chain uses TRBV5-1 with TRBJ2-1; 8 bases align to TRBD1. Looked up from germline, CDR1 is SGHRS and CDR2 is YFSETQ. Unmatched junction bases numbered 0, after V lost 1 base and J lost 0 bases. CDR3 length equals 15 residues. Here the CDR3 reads CASSLTGGSYNEQFF. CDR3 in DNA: TGCGCCAGCAGCTTGACAGGGGGCTCCTACAATGAGCAGTTCTTC.

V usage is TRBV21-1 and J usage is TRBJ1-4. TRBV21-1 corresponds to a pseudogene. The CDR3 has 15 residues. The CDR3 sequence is CASSKVKAVSEKLFF. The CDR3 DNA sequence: TGTGCCAGCAGCAAAGTTAAGGCGGTGTCTGAAAAACTGTTTTTT.

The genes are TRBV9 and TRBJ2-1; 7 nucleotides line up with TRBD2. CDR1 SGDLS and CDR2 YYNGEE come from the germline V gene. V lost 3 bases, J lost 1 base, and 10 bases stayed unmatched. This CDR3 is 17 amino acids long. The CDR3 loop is CASSDPLLAESYNEQFF. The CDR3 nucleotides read TGTGCCAGCAGCGACCCGCTTCTAGCGGAATCCTACAATGAGCAGTTCTTC.

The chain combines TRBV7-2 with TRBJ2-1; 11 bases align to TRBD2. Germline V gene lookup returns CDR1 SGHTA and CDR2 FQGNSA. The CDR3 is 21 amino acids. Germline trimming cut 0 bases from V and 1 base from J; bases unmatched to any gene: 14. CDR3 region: CASSLALGFASGRNSYNEQFF. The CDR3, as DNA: TGTGCCAGCAGCTTAGCGCTAGGGTTCGCTAGCGGGAGGAATTCCTACAATGAGCAGTTCTTC.